Each of the 26 T cell receptor beta chains below was sequenced from the same sample in a study of cytotoxic CD8 clonotypes in ibrutinib-treated CLL. Using immunoSEQ multiplex PCR, the repertoire was profiled, and TCRdb retains in-frame clones only, with some absent. The sample consists of more than 200,000 clones, roughly 70% of them appearing once. This specimen consisted of PBMCs, obtained after 24 months of ibrutinib treatment. All receptors derive from a human donor with chronic lymphocytic leukemia.

This clone was recorded only once. The gene calls are TRBV9 and TRBJ2-1, with 12 bases aligning to TRBD2. After removal of 3 bases from V and 6 bases from J, the junction contained 7 bases not matched to a gene. This CDR3 spans 16 amino acids. Per germline, CDR1 SGDLS and CDR2 YYNGEE. The CDR3 here is CASSDRTSGIVNEQFF. The CDR3 region has the DNA TGTGCCAGCAGCGACCGGACTAGCGGGATCGTCAATGAGCAGTTCTTC.

For the CDR3, the DNA is TGTGCCACCAGCAGAGGGGGACAGGGATTCAATGGCTACACCTTC. This sequence encodes CATSRGGQGFNGYTF. The chain combines TRBV15 with TRBJ1-2, with 9 bases lining up with TRBD1. The trim removed 1 base at V and 6 bases at J, leaving 6 bases unmatched. The CDR3 length is 15 residues. Per the germline V gene, CDR1 is LNHNV and CDR2 is YYDKDF (reference sequence).

The chain uses TRBV27 and TRBJ1-1; no clear D gene. V lost 7 bases, J lost 3 bases, and 6 bases lay in between. CDR1 MNHEY and CDR2 SMNVEV come from the germline V gene (reference sequence). The CDR3 is 11 amino acids. CDR3 sequence: CASTGYTEAFF. CDR3 nucleotides: TGTGCCAGCACTGGGTACACTGAAGCTTTCTTT.

This clone came up a few times. The chain links TRBV28 to TRBJ1-2; 7 positions agree with TRBD1. The CDR3 runs to 14 residues. Germline V gene data show CDR1 as MDHEN and CDR2 as SYDVKM. The J segment lost 4 bases and the V segment lost 6 bases, leaving 8 bases of the junction unmatched. CDR3 sequence reads: CASSLARTGYGYTF. CDR3 in DNA: TGTGCCAGCAGCCTAGCTAGGACAGGCTATGGCTACACCTTC.

This rearrangement joins TRBV28 to TRBJ2-1; D call uncertain. This CDR3 has 12 residues. V was trimmed by 6 bases and J by 1 base, leaving 4 bases between them. Germline V gene data show CDR1 as MDHEN and CDR2 as SYDVKM. This CDR3 reads CASRESYNEQFF. CDR3 nucleotides: TGTGCCAGCAGGGAATCCTACAATGAGCAGTTCTTC.

This clone has just a few counts. The rearrangement joins TRBV20-1 to TRBJ1-1; D is unclear. The germline CDR1 and CDR2 sequences are DFQATT and SNEGSKA (reference sequence). The CDR3 is made up of 11 amino acids. V was clipped by 0 bases and J by 8 bases, with 7 bases between them. Here the CDR3 DNA reads TGCAGTGCTAGAGATGACATCGAAGCTTTCTTT. This sequence encodes CSARDDIEAFF.

This chain uses TRBV28 with TRBJ1-5, with a tentative D call TRBD1 (6 bases). Germline V lookup: CDR1 MDHEN, CDR2 SYDVKM. The germline V and J ends were trimmed by 8 bases and 4 bases, with 12 bases remaining between them. The CDR3 spans 13 residues. The CDR3 spells CASGATGNQPQHF. In DNA, the CDR3 is TGTGCCAGCGGGGCTACAGGGAATCAGCCCCAGCATTTT.

The chain employs TRBV27 and TRBJ2-3; perhaps TRBD1 as D (5 bases). This CDR3 contains 13 residues. V gave up 4 bases and J gave up 3 bases, with 8 bases separating them. Germline V gene lookup returns CDR1 MNHEY and CDR2 SMNVEV (reference sequence). The CDR3 loop is CASSYGQTDTQYF. The CDR3 nucleotides read TGTGCCAGCAGTTACGGACAAACAGATACGCAGTATTTT.

The gene calls are TRBV5-5 and TRBJ1-2; maybe TRBD1 (5 bases). Germline assignment: CDR1 SGHKS and CDR2 YYEKEE (reference sequence). The CDR3 covers 14 residues. V was shortened by 3 bases and J by 7 bases, with 16 bases between the two germline ends. The CDR3: CASSSGTDSFGYTF. CDR3 nucleotide sequence: TGTGCCAGCAGCTCGGGGACTGACTCATTTGGCTACACCTTC.

V is TRBV27 and J is TRBJ2-3, with D perhaps matching TRBD1 or TRBD2 (5 bases each). Per germline, CDR1 MNHEY and CDR2 SMNVEV (reference sequence). CDR3 length equals 14 residues. V was trimmed by 5 bases and J by 7 bases, leaving 16 bases between them. DNA of the CDR3: TGTGCCAGCAGTCACCGGGGCGTCCGCAATACGCAGTATTTT. It encodes CASSHRGVRNTQYF.

The table lists this clone with a few counts. The CDR3 sequence is CASSSQGPSYEQYF. The DNA of the CDR3 is TGTGCCAGCAGCTCCCAAGGGCCCTCCTACGAGCAGTACTTC. The V call is TRBV7-2, the J call TRBJ2-7; D gene unclear. Germline V gene lookup returns CDR1 SGHTA and CDR2 FQGNSA. The CDR3 spans 14 residues. The V end was cut by 4 bases, the J end by 0 bases, with 10 bases between.

The chain joins TRBV7-3 to TRBJ1-2; a possible D gene is TRBD1 (5 bases). V lost 5 bases, J lost 4 bases, and 17 bases lay in between. The CDR3 is 15 residues long. Germline V gene lookup returns CDR1 SGHTA and CDR2 FQGTGA. CDR3 sequence (DNA): TGTGCCAGCAGCCCGAAGGGGAGTCCAGCCTATGGCTACACCTTC. Its protein product is CASSPKGSPAYGYTF.

This rearrangement joins TRBV9 to TRBJ1-1; maybe TRBD1 (5 bases). The V end was cut by 4 bases, the J end by 3 bases, with 13 bases between. From germline, CDR1 is SGDLS and CDR2 YYNGEE. The CDR3 covers 14 residues. The chain's CDR3 is CASSIRGQDTEAFF. The CDR3 nucleotides are TGTGCCAGCAGCATCCGGGGCCAGGACACTGAAGCTTTCTTT.

The chain links TRBV4-1 to TRBJ2-1, with D hard to call. The CDR3 length is 17 residues. The germline gives CDR1 MGHRA, CDR2 YSYEKL. V gave up 4 bases and J gave up 5 bases, with 21 bases separating them. The CDR3 DNA sequence: TGCGCCAGCAGCCCTTTCACGGACGCGAGGTTTAACAATGAGCAGTTCTTC. It is translated as CASSPFTDARFNNEQFF.

The chain has TRBV30 and TRBJ2-3; TRBD1 agrees at 10 bases. Looked up from germline, CDR1 is GTSNPN and CDR2 is SVGIG (reference sequence). J was trimmed by 6 bases and V by 1 base; bases with no gene match: 7. CDR3 size: 15 residues. The CDR3 region is CAWSEGQGKWDTQYF. In DNA, the CDR3 is TGTGCCTGGAGTGAGGGACAGGGGAAGTGGGATACGCAGTATTTT.

The V and J genes are TRBV15 and TRBJ2-1; 7 bases fit TRBD2. Trimming at V came to 3 bases and at J to 8 bases, leaving 19 bases not matched to a gene. The CDR3 spans 18 residues. Germline V CDR1 and CDR2: LNHNV, YYDKDF (reference sequence). CDR3 in DNA: TGTGCCACCAGCAGTCCCTACCAAGAGGCGGGAGTCTCTGATGAGCAGTTCTTC. It specifies CATSSPYQEAGVSDEQFF. The full variable domain, rest sourced from reference TRBV15 and TRBJ2-1, is DAMVIQNPRYQVTQFGKPVTLSCSQTLNHNVMYWYQQKSSQAPKLLFHYYDKDFNNEADTPDNFQSRRPNTSFCFLDIRSPGLGDTAMYLCATSSPYQEAGVSDEQFFGPGTRLTVL.

The genes are TRBV5-6 and TRBJ1-2, with D possibly matching TRBD1 (6 bases). CDR1 is SGHDT, CDR2 YYEEEE, per germline. The CDR3 totals 16 residues. Trimming took off 6 bases at V and 2 bases at J, with 20 bases between the two ends. Here the CDR3 reads CASTDPTQGFNYGYTF. The CDR3 DNA follows: TGTGCCAGCACCGATCCAACACAGGGATTCAACTATGGCTACACCTTC.

The rearrangement links TRBV19 to TRBJ2-5; 9 nucleotides line up with TRBD2. This CDR3 region has 16 residues. Trimming took 4 bases from V and 2 from J; bases not matched to a gene: 8. The V gene's germline CDR1 is LNHDA and CDR2 SQIVND (reference sequence). CDR3 in amino acids: CASSTLGTSRQETQYF. CDR3 DNA sequence: TGTGCCAGTAGTACACTCGGGACTAGCAGACAAGAGACCCAGTACTTC.

The CDR3 nucleotides are TGTGCCAGCAGCTTAGGGATTGCAGGCTACAATGAGCAGTTCTTC. This translates into CASSLGIAGYNEQFF. The J gene is TRBJ2-1, the V gene TRBV7-3; D not resolved. The V end was cut by 2 bases, the J end by 3 bases, with 11 bases between. Germline V gene lookup returns CDR1 SGHTA and CDR2 FQGTGA. CDR3 length equals 15 residues.

This sequence joins TRBV29-1 and TRBJ1-1; a possible D gene is TRBD1 (5 bases). The CDR3 has 12 amino acids. Between the trimmed V and J ends, which lost 4 bases and 4 bases, there was a span of 10 bases. CDR1 and CDR2 (germline): SQVTM, ANQGSEA. The CDR3, as DNA: TGCAGCGTTGGGCAGGGTAGCACTGAAGCTTTCTTT. It encodes CSVGQGSTEAFF. Full variable domain (missing parts from reference TRBV29-1 and TRBJ1-1): SAVISQKPSRDICQRGTSLTIQCQVDSQVTMMFWYRQQPGQSLTLIATANQGSEATYESGFVIDKFPISRPNLTFSTLTVSNMSPEDSSIYLCSVGQGSTEAFFGQGTRLTVV.

V and J are TRBV30 and TRBJ2-7; the D call may be TRBD1 or TRBD2 (5 bases each). Between the trimmed V and J ends, which lost 8 bases and 0 bases, there was a span of 11 bases. Germline CDR1 reads GTSNPN; CDR2 reads SVGIG (reference sequence). This CDR3 spans 12 amino acids. DNA of the CDR3: TGTGCCGGGACCAGGAGCTCCTACGAGCAGTACTTC. Its protein is CAGTRSSYEQYF. Full variable domain (rest looked up from reference TRBV30 and TRBJ2-7): SQTIHQWPATLVQPVGSPLSLECTVEGTSNPNLYWYRQAAGRGLQLLFYSVGIGQISSEVPQNLSASRPQDRQFILSSKKLLLSDSGFYLCAGTRSSYEQYFGPGTRLTVT.

The chain has TRBV5-6 and TRBJ1-2, with D uncertain. The CDR3 extends over 14 amino acids. Germline V gene data show CDR1 as SGHDT and CDR2 as YYEEEE. The ends were cut back, 0 bases at V and 7 bases at J, with 13 bases in the middle. CDR3 in DNA: TGTGCCAGCAGCTTGGAAGGCTCAGAACGTGGCTACACCTTC. Its protein product is CASSLEGSERGYTF.

The rearrangement links TRBV4-2 to TRBJ2-7, with 7 bases fitting TRBD2. CDR3 length: 14 amino acids. Per germline, CDR1 LGHNA and CDR2 YNFKEQ. V lost 7 bases and J lost 6; bases outside the gene matches: 12. The chain's CDR3 is CASKAGREFREQYF. CDR3 nucleotides: TGTGCCAGCAAGGCGGGGAGGGAATTCCGCGAGCAGTACTTC.

This clone was counted a few times. This chain uses TRBV6-5 with TRBJ2-7; D remains ambiguous. CDR3 size: 14 residues. V lost 6 bases and J lost 2, with 14 bases in between. Germline V lookup: CDR1 MNHEY, CDR2 SVGAGI. CDR3 nucleotides: TGTGCCAGCAGCGACGGTAGTTGGCCCTACGAGCAGTACTTC. It yields the protein CASSDGSWPYEQYF.

This clone turned up a few times. The rearrangement links TRBV7-6 to TRBJ2-7; 10 bases line up with TRBD2. CDR1 and CDR2 from the germline V gene are SGHVS and FNYEAQ. V dropped 5 bases and J dropped 3; count of bases not matched to a gene: 10. The CDR3 is 16 amino acids. As DNA, the CDR3 is TGTGCCAGCAGCCCGAGCCTAGCGGGAGAGGGCTACGAGCAGTACTTC. It translates to CASSPSLAGEGYEQYF. The entire variable domain, with the rest obtained from reference TRBV7-6 and TRBJ2-7, is as follows: GAGVSQSPRYKVTKRGQDVALRCDPISGHVSLYWYRQALGQGPEFLTYFNYEAQQDKSGLPNDRFSAERPEGSISTLTIQRTEQRDSAMYRCASSPSLAGEGYEQYFGPGTRLTVT.

The rearrangement uses TRBV9 and TRBJ2-1; 7 nucleotides align to TRBD2. This CDR3 is 16 amino acids long. Trimming took 0 bases from V and 4 from J; bases not matched to a gene: 7. In germline, CDR1 is SGDLS, CDR2 YYNGEE. The CDR3 spells CASSVESSGLYNEQFF. In nucleotides, the CDR3 is TGTGCCAGCAGCGTAGAGTCTAGCGGCCTATACAATGAGCAGTTCTTC.